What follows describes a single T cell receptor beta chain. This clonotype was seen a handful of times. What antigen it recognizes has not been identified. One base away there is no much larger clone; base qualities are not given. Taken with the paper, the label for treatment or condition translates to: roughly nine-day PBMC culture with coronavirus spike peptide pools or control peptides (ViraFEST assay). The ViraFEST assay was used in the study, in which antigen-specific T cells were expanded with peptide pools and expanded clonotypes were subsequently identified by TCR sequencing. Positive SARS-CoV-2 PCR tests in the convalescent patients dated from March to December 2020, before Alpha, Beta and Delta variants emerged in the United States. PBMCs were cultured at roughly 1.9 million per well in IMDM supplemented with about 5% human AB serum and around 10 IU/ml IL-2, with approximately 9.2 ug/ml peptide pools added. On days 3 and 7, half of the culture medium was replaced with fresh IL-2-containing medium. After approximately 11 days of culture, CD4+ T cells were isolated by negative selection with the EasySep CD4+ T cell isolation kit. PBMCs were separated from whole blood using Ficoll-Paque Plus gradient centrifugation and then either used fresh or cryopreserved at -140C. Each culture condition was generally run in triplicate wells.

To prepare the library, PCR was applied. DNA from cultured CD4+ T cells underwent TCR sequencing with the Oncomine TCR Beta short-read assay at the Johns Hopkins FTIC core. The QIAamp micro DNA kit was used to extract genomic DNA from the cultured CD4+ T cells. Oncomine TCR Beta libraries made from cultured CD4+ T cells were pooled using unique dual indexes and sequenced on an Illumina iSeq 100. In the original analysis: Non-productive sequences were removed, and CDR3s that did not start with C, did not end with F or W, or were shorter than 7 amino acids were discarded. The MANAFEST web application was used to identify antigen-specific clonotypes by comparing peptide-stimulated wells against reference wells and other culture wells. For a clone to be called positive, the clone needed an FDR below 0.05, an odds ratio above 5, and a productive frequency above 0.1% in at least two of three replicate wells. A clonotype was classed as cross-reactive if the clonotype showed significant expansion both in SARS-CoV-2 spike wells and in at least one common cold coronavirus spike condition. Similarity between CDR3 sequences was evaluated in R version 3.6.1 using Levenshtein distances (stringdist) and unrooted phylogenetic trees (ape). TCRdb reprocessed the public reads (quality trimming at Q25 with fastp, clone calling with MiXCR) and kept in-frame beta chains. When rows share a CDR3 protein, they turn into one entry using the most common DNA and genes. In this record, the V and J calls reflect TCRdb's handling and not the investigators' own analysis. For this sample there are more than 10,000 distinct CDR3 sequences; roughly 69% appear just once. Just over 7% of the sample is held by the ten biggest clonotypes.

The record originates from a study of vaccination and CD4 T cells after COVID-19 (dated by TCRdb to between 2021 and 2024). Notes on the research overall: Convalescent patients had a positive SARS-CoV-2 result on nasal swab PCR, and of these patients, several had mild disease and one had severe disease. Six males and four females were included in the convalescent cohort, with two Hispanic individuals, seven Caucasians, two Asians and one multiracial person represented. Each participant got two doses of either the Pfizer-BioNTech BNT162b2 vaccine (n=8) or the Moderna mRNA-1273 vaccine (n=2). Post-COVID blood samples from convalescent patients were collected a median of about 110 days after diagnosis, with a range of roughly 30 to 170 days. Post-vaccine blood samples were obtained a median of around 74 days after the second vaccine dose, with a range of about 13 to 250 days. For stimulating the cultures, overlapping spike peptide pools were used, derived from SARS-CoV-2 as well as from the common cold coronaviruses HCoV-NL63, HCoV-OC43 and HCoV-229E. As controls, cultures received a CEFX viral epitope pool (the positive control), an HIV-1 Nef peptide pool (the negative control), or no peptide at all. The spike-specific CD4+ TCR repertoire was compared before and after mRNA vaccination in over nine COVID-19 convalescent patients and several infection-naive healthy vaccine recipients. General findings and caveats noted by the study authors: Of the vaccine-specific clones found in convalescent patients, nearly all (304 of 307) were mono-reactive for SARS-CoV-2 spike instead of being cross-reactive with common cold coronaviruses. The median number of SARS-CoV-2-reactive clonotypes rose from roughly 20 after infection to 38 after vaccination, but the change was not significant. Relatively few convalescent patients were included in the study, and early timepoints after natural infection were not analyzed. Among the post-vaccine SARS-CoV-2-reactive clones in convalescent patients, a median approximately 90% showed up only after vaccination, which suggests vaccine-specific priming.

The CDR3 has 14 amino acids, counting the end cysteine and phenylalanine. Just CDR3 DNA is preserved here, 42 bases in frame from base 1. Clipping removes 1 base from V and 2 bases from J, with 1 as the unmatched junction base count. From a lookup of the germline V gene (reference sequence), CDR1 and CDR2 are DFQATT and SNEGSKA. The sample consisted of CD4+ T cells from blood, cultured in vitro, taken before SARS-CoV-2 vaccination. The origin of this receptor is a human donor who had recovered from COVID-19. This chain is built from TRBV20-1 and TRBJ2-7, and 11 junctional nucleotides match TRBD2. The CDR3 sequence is CSARATSGAYEQYF. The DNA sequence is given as TGCAGTGCTAGAGCGACTAGCGGGGCCTACGAGCAGTACTTC.